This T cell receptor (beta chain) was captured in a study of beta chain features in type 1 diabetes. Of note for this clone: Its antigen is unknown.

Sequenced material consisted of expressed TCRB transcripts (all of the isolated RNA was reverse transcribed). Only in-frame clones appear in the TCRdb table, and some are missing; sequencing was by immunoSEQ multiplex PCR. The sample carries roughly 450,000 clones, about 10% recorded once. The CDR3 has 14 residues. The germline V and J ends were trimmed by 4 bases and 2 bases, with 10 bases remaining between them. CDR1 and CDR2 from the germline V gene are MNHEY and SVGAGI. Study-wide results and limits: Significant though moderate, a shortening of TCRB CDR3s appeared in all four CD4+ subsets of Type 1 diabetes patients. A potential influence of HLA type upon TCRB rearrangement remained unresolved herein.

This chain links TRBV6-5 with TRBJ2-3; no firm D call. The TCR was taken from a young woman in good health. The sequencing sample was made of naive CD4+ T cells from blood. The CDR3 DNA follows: TGTGCCAGCAGTTCACTGGGTTACACAGATACGCAGTATTTT. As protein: CASSSLGYTDTQYF.